One and the same sample provided the 18 T cell receptor beta chains below, sequenced in a study of cytomegalovirus exposure and HLA in healthy donors. PCR used 60 Vbeta primers and 13 Jbeta primers. Assay: immunoSEQ multiplex PCR; the TCRdb copy retains only in-frame clones and omits some. The table lists about 200,000 clones, 70% to 80% of them singletons. The material sequenced was PBMCs. These receptors all stem from a male donor in good health and CMV-seropositive.

The chain links TRBV7-2 to TRBJ2-4; TRBD1 matches at 7 bases. The germline gives CDR1 SGHTA, CDR2 FQGNSA. CDR3 length equals 13 residues. J lost 7 bases, V lost 7 bases, and 7 bases had no gene match. The CDR3 spells CASTVGGGNIQYF. CDR3 coding DNA: TGTGCCAGCACCGTAGGGGGCGGGAACATTCAGTACTTC. The full variable domain, in which reference TRBV7-2 and TRBJ2-4 provide the parts outside the CDR3, is GAGVSQSPSNKVTEKGKDVELRCDPISGHTALYWYRQSLGQGLEFLIYFQGNSAPDKSGLPSDRFSAERTGGSVSTLTIQRTQQEDSAVYLCASTVGGGNIQYFGAGTRLSVL.

This clone has only one observation. This chain links TRBV19 with TRBJ2-2; D remains ambiguous. The ends were cut back, 4 bases at V and 2 bases at J, with 23 bases in the middle. Germline V CDR1 and CDR2: LNHDA, SQIVND (reference sequence). The CDR3 is 19 residues long. DNA for the CDR3: TGTGCCAGTAGTAAGACTCGACTCTCCGACCGATCTAACACCGGGGAGCTGTTTTTT. Its translation is CASSKTRLSDRSNTGELFF.

The chain uses TRBV7-2 and TRBJ1-2; no firm D call. The V gene lost 1 base and the J gene lost 4 bases, with 13 bases spanning the gap. Germline loops: CDR1 SGHTA, CDR2 FQGNSA. This CDR3 contains 15 residues. The CDR3 here is CASSLDPSSVYGYTF. CDR3 sequence (DNA): TGTGCCAGCAGCTTAGATCCCAGTTCCGTCTATGGCTACACCTTC.

The chain couples TRBV11-2 to TRBJ2-5, with D tentatively TRBD2 (5 bases). There are 16 residues in the CDR3. Germline CDR1 reads SGHAT; CDR2 reads FQNNGV. Trimming left V 5 bases short and J 3 bases short, with 19 bases between. The CDR3: CASSPQASREKETQYF. The CDR3 DNA is TGTGCCAGCAGCCCCCAGGCTAGCCGAGAGAAAGAGACCCAGTACTTC.

This clone turned up a few times. The CDR3 DNA sequence: TGTGCCAGCAGCTTATTCACGGAGAGCGAAGCTTTCTTT. This codes for CASSLFTESEAFF. The chain joins TRBV7-9 to TRBJ1-1, with D unresolved. The CDR3 has 13 residues. The germline V gene encodes CDR1 SEHNR and CDR2 FQNEAQ (reference sequence). With 2 bases removed from V and 8 bases from J, the gap between germline ends came to 12 bases.

V gene TRBV19 combines with J gene TRBJ2-1; 8 nucleotides align to TRBD2. CDR3 length equals 18 residues. The germline gives CDR1 LNHDA, CDR2 SQIVND (reference sequence). V dropped 5 bases and J dropped 0; count of bases not matched to a gene: 12. For the CDR3, the DNA is TGTGCCAGTAGTCTCCAGATGGATGCGGGGGGCTCCTACAATGAGCAGTTCTTC. Encoded protein: CASSLQMDAGGSYNEQFF.

The chain is built from TRBV19 and TRBJ2-7, with D uncertain. This CDR3 is built from 15 residues. Germline V gives CDR1 LNHDA, CDR2 SQIVND (reference sequence). Trimming shortened V by 6 bases and J by 2 bases, and 17 bases separated the two germline ends. The CDR3 protein is CASSPSWANPYEQYF. The CDR3 DNA follows: TGTGCCAGTAGCCCCTCCTGGGCCAACCCCTACGAGCAGTACTTC.

On this clone itself: The junction departs from the called germline gene at one end, perhaps through a read error. Other DNA sequences in the sample encode the same CDR3. The rearrangement links TRBV7-9 to TRBJ2-4; TRBD2 agrees at 8 bases. Germline V gene sequence: CDR1 SEHNR, CDR2 FQNEAQ (reference sequence). The CDR3 totals 13 residues. CDR3 region: CASSLGPGGAEYF. The CDR3, as DNA: TGCGCCAGCAGCTTAGGGCCCGGGGGGGCCGAGTACTTC.

The chain uses TRBV11-3 and TRBJ2-5; 12 bases fit TRBD2. Trimming took 5 bases from V and 4 from J; bases not matched to a gene: 5. Germline V gene sequence: CDR1 SGHNT, CDR2 YENEEA. This CDR3 has 15 amino acids. The CDR3 DNA reads TGTGCCAGCAGCCGTCTAGCGGGAGGGGGAGAGACCCAGTACTTC. Its translation is CASSRLAGGGETQYF.

The J gene is TRBJ2-7, the V gene TRBV18; 8 nucleotides agree with TRBD1. CDR1 and CDR2 (germline): KGHSH, LQKENI. V lost 6 bases to trimming and J lost 6 bases; unmatched junction nucleotides: 4. The CDR3 contains 12 residues. The CDR3 nucleotides are TGTGCCAGCTCGCTTGGACAGGGCGAGCAGTACTTC. It yields the protein CASSLGQGEQYF.

The chain carries TRBV6-6 and TRBJ1-1, with D perhaps TRBD1 (5 bases). CDR3 length equals 16 residues. V was shortened by 8 bases and J by 0 bases, with 19 bases between the two germline ends. CDR1 is MNHNY, CDR2 SVGAGI, per germline (reference sequence). For the CDR3, the DNA is TGTGCCAGCTTCTCACCCTCGGACACCCTGAACACTGAAGCTTTCTTT. It encodes CASFSPSDTLNTEAFF.

In nucleotides, the CDR3 is TGTGCCAGCTCACCACCGTCGCGGGAGAGGGAGCAGTACTTC. It codes for CASSPPSREREQYF. The chain combines TRBV18 with TRBJ2-7; 7 positions agree with TRBD2. CDR1 is KGHSH and CDR2 is LQKENI in the germline V gene. This CDR3 comprises 14 residues. Trimming took 0 bases from V and 7 from J; bases not matched to a gene: 6.

The V gene is TRBV7-9, the J gene TRBJ2-3; 9 positions match TRBD2. The junction had 1 base not matched to a gene; V was cut back by 1 base and J by 2 bases. Germline V lookup: CDR1 SEHNR, CDR2 FQNEAQ (reference sequence). This CDR3 spans 15 amino acids. The CDR3 bases are TGTGCCAGCAGCTTAGGACTAGCGGACACAGATACGCAGTATTTT. Protein sequence: CASSLGLADTDTQYF. The full variable domain, rest sourced from reference TRBV7-9 and TRBJ2-3, is DTGVSQNPRHKITKRGQNVTFRCDPISEHNRLYWYRQTLGQGPEFLTYFQNEAQLEKSRLLSDRFSAERPKGSFSTLEIQRTEQGDSAMYLCASSLGLADTDTQYFGPGTRLTVL.

The V call is TRBV18, the J call TRBJ1-2; D ambiguous. Germline V CDR1 and CDR2: KGHSH, LQKENI. The germline V and J ends were trimmed by 2 bases and 4 bases, with 11 bases remaining between them. The CDR3 contains 14 residues. CDR3 sequence reads: CASSPGRQVYGYTF. CDR3 bases: TGTGCCAGCTCACCAGGTCGACAAGTCTATGGCTACACCTTC.

The V call is TRBV19, the J call TRBJ2-3; 8 bases are shared with TRBD2. V shed 0 bases, J shed 2 bases, and the junction held 10 bases outside the gene matches. CDR1 and CDR2 from the germline V gene are LNHDA and SQIVND (reference sequence). The CDR3 is made up of 18 amino acids. This CDR3 reads CASSIDRGGDYATDTQYF. In DNA, the CDR3 is TGTGCCAGTAGTATAGATCGGGGGGGGGACTACGCCACAGATACGCAGTATTTT.

The rearrangement uses TRBV7-3 and TRBJ1-2; a possible D gene is TRBD1 (6 bases). V was clipped by 3 bases and J by 2 bases, with 10 bases between them. Per germline, CDR1 SGHTA and CDR2 FQGTGA. CDR3 length equals 14 residues. CDR3 region: CASSLGGGNYGYTF. The CDR3 DNA is TGTGCCAGCAGCTTGGGCGGGGGCAACTATGGCTACACCTTC.

The J gene is TRBJ1-5, the V gene TRBV30; TRBD1 is a possible D gene (5 bases). This CDR3 region has 14 residues. Per germline, CDR1 GTSNPN and CDR2 SVGIG (reference sequence). V gave up 6 bases and J gave up 7 bases, with 19 bases separating them. CDR3 loop: CACSRGGDSQPQHF. CDR3 nucleotide sequence: TGTGCCTGCTCCCGGGGGGGTGACTCCCAGCCCCAGCATTTT.

The rearrangement uses TRBV27 and TRBJ1-1; 9 bases agree with TRBD1. Unmatched junction bases numbered 2, after V lost 1 base and J lost 5 bases. The CDR3 covers 14 residues. CDR1 MNHEY and CDR2 SMNVEV come from the germline V gene (reference sequence). CDR3 sequence (DNA): TGTGCCAGCAGTTTATACAGGGGGCTAACTGAAGCTTTCTTT. Translation: CASSLYRGLTEAFF.